The clone carrying this TCR beta chain was recorded a few times. Original processing notes: Scientists estimated how many nucleated cells there were by amplifying reference gene primers. Only in-frame clones appear in the TCRdb table, and some are missing; sequencing was by immunoSEQ multiplex PCR. V, J and clone size derive from that table, while D and trimming were established from the DNA sequence. The data contain around 56,000 clones, about 73% of them seen just once; the ten biggest clones take up 11% to 15%. Trimming removed 3 bases from V and 3 bases from J, with 8 bases in between. CDR3 length equals 14 residues. Germline V CDR1 and CDR2: LNHDA, SQIVND (reference sequence). This specimen comes from a study of blood T cell repertoires in COVID-19. Overall study: COVID-19 samples collected from the United States, Italy and Spain covered acute and convalescent phases.

The TCR sequence derives from a woman between 70 and 85 years old with acute or convalescent COVID-19. Sequenced sample: peripheral blood. V gene TRBV19 combines with J gene TRBJ1-4; the D is unclear. This CDR3 is CASSIWPANEKLFF. In DNA, the CDR3 is TGTGCCAGTAGTATTTGGCCAGCTAATGAAAAACTGTTTTTT.